The source of this TCR beta chain is a study of shared clonotypes between healthy human individuals. Regarding the study as a whole: The naive CD4 repertoires of several donors were compared, and approximately 4.5% of clonotypes were shared.

It was at deep level that the assay was run. TCRdb's copy holds only in-frame clones and misses some; the assay was immunoSEQ multiplex PCR. Of hundreds of thousands of clones detected, roughly 96% appear once; the ten largest clones hold about 0.12%. Note on this clone: What it recognizes is unknown.

Positively selected for CCR7, the CD45RO-negative cells used as naive CD8 cells excluded terminally differentiated effector memory CD45RA+ cells. All of the donors resided in Nashville, Tennessee, and each was a Caucasian adult. The sample was naive CD8+ T cells sorted from blood. This sequence was found in a woman aged 25 to 39 in good health.

The CDR3 protein is CASSFSGYQPQHF. The CDR3 region has the DNA TGTGCCAGCAGTTTCTCCGGTTATCAGCCCCAGCATTTT. This chain uses TRBV28 with TRBJ1-5; the D is unclear. This CDR3 region has 13 residues. Trimming shortened V by 3 bases and J by 5 bases, and 8 bases separated the two germline ends. The germline V gene has CDR1 MDHEN and CDR2 SYDVKM.